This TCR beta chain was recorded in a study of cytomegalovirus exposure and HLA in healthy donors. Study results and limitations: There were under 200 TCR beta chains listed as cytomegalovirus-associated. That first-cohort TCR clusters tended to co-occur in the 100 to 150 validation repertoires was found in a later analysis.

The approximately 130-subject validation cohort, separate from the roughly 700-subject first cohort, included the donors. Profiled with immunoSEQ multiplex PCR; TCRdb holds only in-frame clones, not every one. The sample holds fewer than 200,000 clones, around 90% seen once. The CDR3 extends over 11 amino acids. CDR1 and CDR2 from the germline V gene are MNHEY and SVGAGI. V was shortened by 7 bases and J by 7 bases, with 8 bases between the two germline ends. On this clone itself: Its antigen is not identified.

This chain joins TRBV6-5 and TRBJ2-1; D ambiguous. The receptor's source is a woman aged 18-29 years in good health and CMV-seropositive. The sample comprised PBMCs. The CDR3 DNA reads TGTGCCAGCACCTTTTTGAATGAGCAGTTCTTC. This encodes CASTFLNEQFF.